Listed below are T cell receptor beta chains from one sample, sequenced in a study of response to subunit inactivated influenza vaccine. A single record per CDR3 protein comes from TCRdb applying MiXCR to the RT-PCR reads. The sample lists 500,000 to 600,000 distinct CDR3 sequences, 15% to 20% occurring once. The starting material was CD4+ T cells sorted from PBMCs, obtained roughly 24 months after vaccination. Receptors originate from a man between 50 and 69 years old who received an inactivated influenza vaccine. The CDR3 runs from the conserved cysteine through the conserved F or W. Each record gives: J gene, V gene, clone size, D gene, CDR3 length, CDR3 DNA, CDR3 protein. D genes are given only for firm matches. Size is omitted from some rows. Given values are once, few, many or a class for expanded clones.

TRBJ2-3 | TRBV5-1 | - | - | 13 | TGCGCCAGCACGAAGGGGGTAACAGATACGCAGTATTTT | CASTKGVTDTQYF
TRBJ2-1 | TRBV7-2 | - | - | 13 | TGTGCCAGCAGCTTAGAGGTTAGCGGTTTGCAGTTCTTC | CASSLEVSGLQFF
TRBJ2-7 | TRBV29-1 | - | TRBD1 | 13 | TGCAGCGTTGCCGGGACAGGGAGGGACGAGCAGTACTTC | CSVAGTGRDEQYF
TRBJ2-3 | TRBV29-1 | few | TRBD2 | 14 | TGCAGCGTTGAGACTAGCGGGGGGGCAGATACGCAGTATTTT | CSVETSGGADTQYF
TRBJ1-2 | TRBV21-1 | - | - | 16 | TGTGCCAGCAGCGGAGGGGAGGGAGCTCTATCCTATGGCTACACCTTC | CASSGGEGALSYGYTF
TRBJ2-1 | TRBV6-2/TRBV6-3 | once | TRBD2 | 20 | TGTGCCAGCAGCTCGCGGTCGGGACTAGCGCCGCTTAGCTCCTACAATGAGCAGTTCTTC | CASSSRSGLAPLSSYNEQFF
TRBJ1-4 | TRBV20-1 | - | - | 16 | TGCAGTGCTCTGGACGGTCTGAAGGGGTCTAATGAAAAACTGTTTTTT | CSALDGLKGSNEKLFF
TRBJ1-2 | TRBV12-3/TRBV12-4 | - | - | 13 | TGTGCTAGCATGGGGTCGTATGTCTATGGCTACACCTTC | CASMGSYVYGYTF
TRBJ1-4 | TRBV4-3 | many | TRBD1 | 16 | TGCGCCAGCAGCCAAGATGTCAGGACAGGGGAAGGAAAACTGTTTTTT | CASSQDVRTGEGKLFF
TRBJ1-4 | TRBV27 | - | - | 14 | TGTGCCAGCAGATCAGGGTTCGGTAGTGAAAAACTGTTTTTT | CASRSGFGSEKLFF
TRBJ2-7 | TRBV6-2/TRBV6-3 | - | - | 12 | TGTGCCACCACCCGTAATGGGTACGAGCAGTACTTC | CATTRNGYEQYF
TRBJ2-1 | TRBV15 | - | TRBD1 | 13 | TGTGCCACCAGCCGTCGACAGGGGCAGGAGCAGTTCTTC | CATSRRQGQEQFF
TRBJ2-2 | TRBV12-3/TRBV12-4 | - | - | 14 | TGTGCCAGCAGTTTATATCGGGGCACCGGGGAGCTGTTTTTT | CASSLYRGTGELFF
TRBJ1-4 | TRBV27 | few | - | 13 | TGTGCCAGCATGGGAGGCACTAATGAAAAACTGTTTTTT | CASMGGTNEKLFF
TRBJ2-2 | TRBV5-1 | - | TRBD1 | 15 | TGCGCCAGCAGAACGACAGGGACGAACACCGGGGAGCTGTTTTTT | CASRTTGTNTGELFF
TRBJ2-3 | TRBV7-9 | many | - | 15 | TGTGCCAGCAGCGACCCGGTTCTGGGCAGGGATACGCAGTATTTT | CASSDPVLGRDTQYF
TRBJ2-4 | TRBV4-3 | - | TRBD2 | 16 | TGCGCCAGCAGCCCCCGGGTTAGCGGGCCCAAAAACATTCAGTACTTC | CASSPRVSGPKNIQYF
TRBJ2-7 | TRBV20-1 | - | - | 14 | TGCAGTGCTAGCCTGGGACTGGGATCCTACGAGCAGTACTTC | CSASLGLGSYEQYF
TRBJ1-1 | TRBV20-1 | few | - | 14 | TGCAGTGCCCCCCTTGGGGGGAGCGACACTGAAGCTTTCTTT | CSAPLGGSDTEAFF
TRBJ2-1 | TRBV11-2 | few | - | 13 | TGTGCCAGCAGCGTACGGTTAAGGGAAAAGCAGTTCTTC | CASSVRLREKQFF
TRBJ2-7 | TRBV11-2 | - | - | 15 | TGTGCCAGCAGCTTAGATCGGGACGTAGCCTACGAGCAGTACTTC | CASSLDRDVAYEQYF